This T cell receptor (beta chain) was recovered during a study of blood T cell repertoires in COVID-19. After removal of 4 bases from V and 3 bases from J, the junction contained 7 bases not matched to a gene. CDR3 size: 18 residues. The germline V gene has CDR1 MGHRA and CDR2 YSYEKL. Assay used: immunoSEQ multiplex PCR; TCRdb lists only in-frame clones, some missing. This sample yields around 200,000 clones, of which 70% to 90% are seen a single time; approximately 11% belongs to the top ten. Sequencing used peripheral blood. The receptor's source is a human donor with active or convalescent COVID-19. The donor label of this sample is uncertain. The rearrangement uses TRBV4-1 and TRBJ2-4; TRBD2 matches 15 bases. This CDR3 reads CASSRGLAGGQVKNIQYF. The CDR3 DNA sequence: TGCGCCAGCAGCCGAGGACTAGCGGGGGGGCAGGTCAAAAACATTCAGTACTTC.